This is a list of T cell receptor beta chains from one sample in a study of response to subunit inactivated influenza vaccine. TCRdb called the RT-PCR reads again in MiXCR, with one record for every CDR3 protein. The sample has 600,000 to 700,000 distinct CDR3 sequences, roughly 15% seen once. This specimen consisted of PBMCs from blood, obtained less than 15 days before vaccination. The receptors stem from a man in his fifties who received an inactivated influenza vaccine. Each CDR3 is given with its conserved first and last residue. D genes are given only for firm matches. The size of a clone is reported for some rows only, either as once, few or many, or as a class for expanded clones.

many	TRBD2	15	TRBV5-1	TRBJ2-1	TGCGCCAGCAGCAGTAGCGGGAGGCAGTACAATGAGCAGTTCTTC	CASSSSGRQYNEQFF
few	.	15	TRBV5-6	TRBJ2-5	TGTGCCAGCAGCCAGGGCCTAGGGGACCAAGAGACCCAGTACTTC	CASSQGLGDQETQYF
few	.	16	TRBV24-1	TRBJ2-1	TGTGCCACCAGTGATTTGGCCAGGGGGGGTAGCGATGAGCAGTTCTTC	CATSDLARGGSDEQFF
many	.	14	TRBV5-6	TRBJ1-2	TGTGCCAGCAGCTTGGCCGAACGGAGGTATGGCTACACCTTC	CASSLAERRYGYTF
many	.	14	TRBV2	TRBJ1-5	TGTGCCAGCAGTGAAGAAGGGGGCAATCAGCCCCAGCATTTT	CASSEEGGNQPQHF
many	.	14	TRBV4-3	TRBJ1-1	TGCGCCAGCAGCCAAGACAGTTCACCCACTGAAGCTTTCTTT	CASSQDSSPTEAFF
.	.	14	TRBV7-8	TRBJ2-1	TGTGCCAGCAGCTTAGAGTCTAGGTTCAGTGAGCAGTTCTTC	CASSLESRFSEQFF
few	TRBD2	18	TRBV6-1	TRBJ2-1	TGTGCCAGCAGCCGGACTAGCGGGACGCTGAGCTCCTACAATGAGCAGTTCTTC	CASSRTSGTLSSYNEQFF
few	.	15	TRBV5-1	TRBJ2-2	TGCGCCAGCAGCTTGCCTAGTTCGAACACCGGGGAGCTGTTTTTT	CASSLPSSNTGELFF
many	.	13	TRBV29-1	TRBJ2-5	TGCAGCGTTTCGGACCCGGGGGGCAAGACCCAGTACTTC	CSVSDPGGKTQYF
.	.	15	TRBV11-2	TRBJ2-7	TGTGCCAGCAGCTTAGAACGTACTAGCACCTACGAGCAGTACTTC	CASSLERTSTYEQYF
few	TRBD1	12	TRBV20-1	TRBJ1-2	TGCAGTGCCCAGGGACAGAACTATGGCTACACCTTC	CSAQGQNYGYTF
.	.	14	TRBV27	TRBJ2-1	TGTGCCAGCTCCCGGAGGGGCTCCTACAATGAGCAGTTCTTC	CASSRRGSYNEQFF
few	.	13	TRBV7-9	TRBJ2-7	TGTGCCAGCAGCTTAGCGGTTCTCGCCGAGCAGTACTTC	CASSLAVLAEQYF
few	TRBD2	13	TRBV20-1	TRBJ2-1	TGCAGCGCTGGGGACTACCCGGGGTATGAGCAGTTCTTC	CSAGDYPGYEQFF
few	TRBD2	16	TRBV20-1	TRBJ2-1	TGCAGTGCTTCTGGACTAGCGGGAGTCTCCTACAATGAGCAGTTCTTC	CSASGLAGVSYNEQFF
.	.	14	TRBV7-2	TRBJ2-3	TGTGCCAGCAGCTTAGGGACTTGGACAGATACGCAGTATTTT	CASSLGTWTDTQYF
.	.	14	TRBV2	TRBJ2-7	TGTGCCAGCAGTGTCCAGGCTACTCACTACGAGCAGTACTTC	CASSVQATHYEQYF
few	TRBD2	17	TRBV11-2	TRBJ2-7	TGTGCCAGCAGCTTAGGCCCGACTAGCGGGAGTGGGTACGAGCAGTACTTC	CASSLGPTSGSGYEQYF
many	.	12	TRBV2	TRBJ1-5	TGTGCCAGCAGCGAACTAGGGAGGCCCCAGCATTTT	CASSELGRPQHF
many	.	13	TRBV5-1	TRBJ1-2	TGCGCCAGCAGCCCGGACGGGAGAAGTGGCTACACCTTC	CASSPDGRSGYTF
.	TRBD1	15	TRBV7-2	TRBJ2-1	TGTGCCAGCAGTCAGGGGGCCGGTGACTACAATGAGCAGTTCTTC	CASSQGAGDYNEQFF
few	.	15	TRBV28	TRBJ1-5	TGTGCCAGCAGTAATAGCAGGGCAGGGAGTCAGCCCCAGCATTTT	CASSNSRAGSQPQHF
.	.	11	TRBV3-1	TRBJ1-5	TGTGCCAGCGGTAGTGGTCAGCCCCAGCATTTT	CASGSGQPQHF
many	TRBD1	16	TRBV7-8	TRBJ1-1	TGTGCCAGCAGCTTAGGCCGACAGGGTGGGAACACTGAAGCTTTCTTT	CASSLGRQGGNTEAFF
few	TRBD2	18	TRBV18	TRBJ2-7	TGTGCCAGCTCACCAGGGACTAGCGGGAGTTACCTACGATACGAGCAGTACTTC	CASSPGTSGSYLRYEQYF
few	.	14	TRBV5-1	TRBJ2-3	TGCGCCAGCAGCCCGGACGGCAGAGGGGATACGCAGTATTTT	CASSPDGRGDTQYF
few	TRBD2	17	TRBV3-1	TRBJ2-5	TGTGCCAGCAGCCAAGGTTATCTAGCGGGAGTTGCAGAGACCCAGTACTTC	CASSQGYLAGVAETQYF
few	TRBD1	14	TRBV7-2	TRBJ1-4	TGTGCCAGCAGCCCCCAGGGGGGTGGTGAAAAACTGTTTTTT	CASSPQGGGEKLFF
few	.	12	TRBV7-2	TRBJ2-5	TGTGCCAGCAGCCCCTTGAACCGCGACCAGTACTTC	CASSPLNRDQYF
.	TRBD1	16	TRBV5-5	TRBJ1-6	TGTGCCAGCAGCCGGGACAGTTTCTCCTATAATTCACCCCTCCACTTT	CASSRDSFSYNSPLHF
.	.	15	TRBV20-1	TRBJ2-3	TGCAGTGCTAGAGATGTCAGCGAGAGCACAGATACGCAGTATTTT	CSARDVSESTDTQYF
many	TRBD1	15	TRBV4-3	TRBJ2-5	TGCGCCAGCAGCCGGGACAGGGTTGAGCAGGAGACCCAGTACTTC	CASSRDRVEQETQYF
.	.	14	TRBV28	TRBJ2-7	TGTGCCAGCAGATTCACAGGCCCCTCCTACGAGCAGTACTTC	CASRFTGPSYEQYF
.	TRBD1	15	TRBV7-2	TRBJ1-2	TGTGCCAGCAGCCGAGACAGGGTGCCGAACTATGGCTACACCTTC	CASSRDRVPNYGYTF